A single sample is the source of the 24 T cell receptor beta chains below, sequenced in a study of cytomegalovirus exposure and HLA in healthy donors. The study ran its PCR with 60 Vbeta and 13 Jbeta primers. TCRdb keeps only in-frame clones here, not all; method: immunoSEQ multiplex PCR. The sample carries about 120,000 clones, approximately 81% recorded once. The sequencing sample was made of PBMCs. All receptors come from a woman between 25 and 40 years old in good health and CMV-seronegative.

The chain couples TRBV7-3 to TRBJ2-2; 11 bases fit TRBD1. The ends lost 4 bases at V and 3 bases at J; junction bases unmatched: 4. Germline V gene data show CDR1 as SGHTA and CDR2 as FQGTGA. CDR3 size: 16 residues. This CDR3 reads CASSSRTGGDTGELFF. CDR3 coding DNA: TGTGCCAGCAGCTCCCGGACAGGGGGCGACACCGGGGAGCTGTTTTTT. Full variable domain (remainder filled in from reference TRBV7-3 and TRBJ2-2): GAGVSQTPSNKVTEKGKYVELRCDPISGHTALYWYRQSLGQGPEFLIYFQGTGAADDSGLPNDRFFAVRPEGSVSTLKIQRTERGDSAVYLCASSSRTGGDTGELFFGEGSRLTVL.

This chain connects TRBV29-1 to TRBJ2-1; 11 bases are a match to TRBD2. V lost 7 bases, J lost 1 base, and 6 bases stayed unmatched. The CDR3 extends over 15 amino acids. The germline V gene has CDR1 SQVTM and CDR2 ANQGSEA. CDR3 sequence reads: CSATSGRSSYNEQFF. CDR3 bases: TGCAGCGCCACTAGCGGGAGATCTTCCTACAATGAGCAGTTCTTC.

This chain joins TRBV27 and TRBJ2-4; 10 nucleotides align to TRBD2. This CDR3 has 15 residues. Germline trimming cut 6 bases from V and 8 bases from J; bases unmatched to any gene: 10. Germline loops: CDR1 MNHEY, CDR2 SMNVEV (reference sequence). CDR3: CASSLVGLAADIQYF. CDR3 bases: TGTGCCAGCAGCCTAGTAGGACTAGCGGCAGACATTCAGTACTTC.

The chain is built from TRBV4-1 and TRBJ1-1; possible D gene TRBD1, 6 bases. The CDR3 length is 15 residues. V shed 1 base and J shed 1 base, with 10 bases lying between them. Germline V gives CDR1 MGHRA, CDR2 YSYEKL. CDR3 sequence: CASSQGVGGNTEAFF. In nucleotides, the CDR3 is TGCGCCAGCAGCCAAGGCGTAGGGGGGAACACTGAAGCTTTCTTT.

The chain couples TRBV11-2 to TRBJ2-7, with a weak D call TRBD1 (5 bases). This CDR3 has 15 amino acids. Germline V gene data show CDR1 as SGHAT and CDR2 as FQNNGV. Trimming cost V 0 bases and J 2 bases, with 11 bases left between them. The CDR3 coding sequence is TGTGCCAGCAGCTTAGAGACAGTCCCTCCCTACGAGCAGTACTTC. Encoded protein: CASSLETVPPYEQYF.

The J gene is TRBJ2-7, the V gene TRBV13; the D gene is possibly TRBD1 (6 bases). Germline CDR1 reads PRHDT; CDR2 reads FYEKMQ (reference sequence). With 7 bases removed from V and 4 bases from J, the gap between germline ends came to 17 bases. The CDR3 loop spans 14 amino acids. CDR3 in DNA: TGTGCCAGCACCCTACAGGGTGTAGGGTACGAGCAGTACTTC. It specifies CASTLQGVGYEQYF.

The chain joins TRBV18 to TRBJ2-1, with TRBD2 identical over 13 bases. CDR3 size: 19 residues. The V and J ends lost 0 bases and 0 bases, in that order; junction bases with no gene match: 5. Looked up from germline, CDR1 is KGHSH and CDR2 is LQKENI. The CDR3 region is CASSPPTSGRSSSYNEQFF. In DNA, the CDR3 is TGTGCCAGCTCACCACCGACTAGCGGGAGGTCCAGCTCCTACAATGAGCAGTTCTTC.

This clone was found once. This rearrangement joins TRBV19 to TRBJ2-1; TRBD2 aligns across 7 bases. V lost 2 bases, J lost 4 bases, and 2 bases stayed unmatched. From germline, CDR1 is LNHDA and CDR2 SQIVND (reference sequence). The CDR3 has 14 residues. CDR3 residues: CASSISGMYNEQFF. The CDR3 DNA is TGTGCCAGTAGTATAAGCGGGATGTACAATGAGCAGTTCTTC.

This clone was detected a few times. The chain has TRBV7-2 and TRBJ2-7, with 10 bases matching TRBD1. Trimming cost V 5 bases and J 3 bases; bases outside gene matches: 1. The CDR3 is made up of 13 amino acids. Germline V gene data show CDR1 as SGHTA and CDR2 as FQGNSA. CDR3 bases: TGTGCCAGCAGCCGGGACAGGGGCTACGAGCAGTACTTC. This codes for CASSRDRGYEQYF.

This clone was seen more than once but under ten times. V and J are TRBV11-3 and TRBJ2-3, with 11 bases aligning to TRBD2. The V segment lost 4 bases and the J segment 4 bases; nucleotides outside the gene matches: 7. The CDR3 runs to 16 residues. The V gene's germline CDR1 is SGHNT and CDR2 YENEEA. CDR3 DNA sequence: TGTGCCAGCAGCTCGGGGACTAGCGGTATCCCAGATACGCAGTATTTT. It yields the protein CASSSGTSGIPDTQYF.

About this clone itself: Compared with germline, one end of the junction differs, possibly owing to a read error. This sequence joins TRBV7-7 and TRBJ2-2, with D tentatively TRBD2 (5 bases). This CDR3 comprises 13 residues. Per the germline V gene, CDR1 is SSHAT and CDR2 is FNYEAQ (reference sequence). The CDR3 reads CASSRSGTGELFF. The CDR3, as DNA: TGTGCTAGCAGCCGGAGCGGCACCGGGGAGCTGTTTTTT.

The V and J genes are TRBV6-1 and TRBJ1-1; possible D gene TRBD1, 5 bases. Germline lookup yields CDR1 MNHNS and CDR2 SASEGT. V lost 2 bases and J 6 bases, leaving 16 bases between the germline ends. CDR3 size: 15 residues. In DNA form, the CDR3 reads TGTGCCAGCAGTGAACGGCGACAGCTTACATCTGAAGCTTTCTTT. It specifies CASSERRQLTSEAFF.

The chain uses TRBV28 and TRBJ1-2; D unclear. V dropped 2 bases and J dropped 1 base, with 11 bases sitting between them. Germline V lookup: CDR1 MDHEN, CDR2 SYDVKM. The CDR3 spans 15 residues. Written as DNA, the CDR3 is TGTGCCAGCAGTTTAAAAGTTGGGCATAACTATGGCTACACCTTC. Translation: CASSLKVGHNYGYTF.

The chain employs TRBV7-2 and TRBJ2-7, with D maybe TRBD1 (6 bases). CDR3 length equals 13 residues. Trimming stripped 5 bases from V and 4 bases from J, with 12 bases between. CDR1 SGHTA and CDR2 FQGNSA come from the germline V gene. CDR3 DNA sequence: TGTGCCAGCAGCGCCCCAGGGGTATACGAGCAGTACTTC. Its translation is CASSAPGVYEQYF.

V is TRBV6-5 and J is TRBJ1-1; D gene ambiguous. The germline V gene encodes CDR1 MNHEY and CDR2 SVGAGI. The CDR3 spans 12 residues. The germline V and J ends were trimmed by 6 bases and 10 bases, with 15 bases remaining between them. The CDR3 region has the DNA TGTGCCAGCAGCCGCCCCCGGGGAGTAGCTTTCTTT. Protein: CASSRPRGVAFF.

CDR3 DNA sequence: TGTGCCAGCAGTTACGGGACTTCGGTTACGCAGTATTTT. Translating it yields CASSYGTSVTQYF. The chain couples TRBV6-6 to TRBJ2-3, with TRBD2 as a possible D gene (6 bases). V lost 2 bases to trimming and J lost 8 bases, with 11 bases between them. This CDR3 has 13 residues. Germline V CDR1 and CDR2: MNHNY, SVGAGI (reference sequence).

The chain couples TRBV10-3 to TRBJ2-2; unclear D gene. From germline, CDR1 is ENHRY and CDR2 SYGVKD. This CDR3 contains 14 residues. Trimming removed 10 bases from V and 0 bases from J, with 12 bases in between. This CDR3 reads CATGGLSNTGELFF. In nucleotides, the CDR3 is TGTGCCACCGGCGGCCTCTCGAACACCGGGGAGCTGTTTTTT.

The rearrangement uses TRBV4-3 and TRBJ1-4, with 7 bases identical to TRBD1. Germline CDR1 is LGHNA and CDR2 is YSLEER. J was trimmed by 8 bases and V by 2 bases; bases with no gene match: 8. The CDR3 runs to 15 residues. This chain's CDR3 is CASSQITGVREKLFF. The CDR3 DNA reads as TGCGCCAGCAGCCAAATAACAGGGGTGCGGGAAAAACTGTTTTTT.

The V gene is TRBV28, the J gene TRBJ2-7, with 7 bases identical to TRBD2. CDR1 and CDR2 from the germline V gene are MDHEN and SYDVKM. The CDR3 consists of 14 residues. The ends lost 8 bases at V and 3 bases at J; junction bases unmatched: 10. As DNA, the CDR3 is TGTGCCAGCCTTGGGGGGGGAAAGAACTACGAGCAGTACTTC. This codes for CASLGGGKNYEQYF. Filled out from reference TRBV28 and TRBJ2-7, the complete variable domain reads DVKVTQSSRYLVKRTGEKVFLECVQDMDHENMFWYRQDPGLGLRLIYFSYDVKMKEKGDIPEGYSVSREKKERFSLILESASTNQTSMYLCASLGGGKNYEQYFGPGTRLTVT.

CDR3 loop: CASRIAGVYEQYF. CDR3 coding DNA: TGCGCCAGCAGGATAGCGGGAGTCTACGAGCAGTACTTC. The chain uses TRBV10-2 and TRBJ2-7, with 9 nucleotides matching TRBD2. Per the germline V gene, CDR1 is WSHSY and CDR2 is SAAADI. The CDR3 is 13 amino acids. The ends lost 6 bases at V and 3 bases at J; junction bases unmatched: 3.

The V call is TRBV5-4, the J call TRBJ2-7; the match to TRBD2 covers 8 bases. Germline CDR1 is SGHNT and CDR2 is YYREEE (reference sequence). V shed 0 bases, J shed 5 bases, and the junction held 1 base outside the gene matches. The CDR3 spans 13 residues. The CDR3 protein is CASSLVTSDEQYF. CDR3 nucleotides: TGTGCCAGCAGCTTGGTGACTAGCGACGAGCAGTACTTC.

V usage is TRBV18 and J usage is TRBJ2-7; the D is unclear. The CDR3 is 13 amino acids. V lost 2 bases and J lost 2, with 7 bases in between. In germline, CDR1 is KGHSH, CDR2 LQKENI. CDR3 residues: CASSPGDTYEQYF. As DNA, the CDR3 is TGTGCCAGCTCACCAGGCGACACCTACGAGCAGTACTTC.

The chain combines TRBV21-1 with TRBJ2-1; TRBD2 is taken as the D call from the table, unchecked against the DNA. TRBV21-1 is a pseudogene segment. There are 18 residues in the CDR3. The CDR3 spells CASSTEPERARSYNEQFF. The CDR3 nucleotides read TGTGCCAGCAGCACTGAACCAGAGCGGGCCCGGTCCTACAATGAGCAGTTCTTC.

This clone was observed a handful of times. CDR3 sequence (DNA): TGTGCCAGCATGGAGGGGTCTCGCTACGAGCAGTACTTC. This gives the protein CASMEGSRYEQYF. The rearrangement links TRBV28 to TRBJ2-7, with a weak D call TRBD2 (6 bases). V was pared by 7 bases and J by 3 bases, with 13 bases between. This CDR3 region has 13 residues. Germline CDR1 reads MDHEN; CDR2 reads SYDVKM.